Sequencing of this T cell receptor (beta chain) was carried out in a study of cytomegalovirus exposure and HLA in healthy donors. With regard to this clone: Its antigen is unknown.

The CDR3 runs 14 residues. Per germline, CDR1 SEHNR and CDR2 FQNEAQ (reference sequence). Trimming pared 1 base from V and 5 bases from J, leaving 12 bases between. The study, taken as a whole, reports: According to an earlier analysis, most TCR beta V segments yielded productive rearrangements about 87% or about 30% of the time.

60 Vbeta and 13 Jbeta primers were used in PCR. TCRdb's table, derived via immunoSEQ multiplex PCR, lists solely in-frame clones and lacks some. In the table there are 100,000 to 150,000 clones, approximately 80% of which are singletons. What was sequenced was PBMCs. The source of this sequence is a male donor in good health and CMV-seropositive. V usage is TRBV7-9 and J usage is TRBJ2-7, with D perhaps matching TRBD2 (6 bases). Written as DNA, the CDR3 is TGTGCCAGCAGCTTAGTGCTAGGGACTCACGAGCAGTACTTC. As protein: CASSLVLGTHEQYF.